The 11 T cell receptor beta chains below were found in one sample sequenced in a study of T cell responses to AZD1222 COVID-19 vaccine. The protocol was immunoSEQ multiplex PCR, while the TCRdb copy is restricted to in-frame clones and leaves out a portion. The sample contains about 110,000 clones, just over 85% of which appear only once. This material consisted of peripheral blood, taken on day 0 of AZD1222 vaccination. The receptor source for this set is an adult in good health.

The chain recombines TRBV5-4 with TRBJ2-7; D is perhaps TRBD2 (6 bases). This CDR3 is built from 13 residues. Germline V gene sequence: CDR1 SGHNT, CDR2 YYREEE (reference sequence). V lost 2 bases, J lost 6 bases, and 12 bases lay in between. This chain's CDR3 is CASSFGGRLEQYF. CDR3 bases: TGTGCCAGCAGCTTTGGGGGGAGGCTCGAGCAGTACTTC.

The V and J genes are TRBV6-2 or TRBV6-3 and TRBJ1-5; D unclear. Trimming took off 1 base at V and 0 bases at J, with 7 bases between the two ends. CDR1 MNHEY and CDR2 SVGEGT come from the germline V gene. The CDR3 spans 15 residues. The CDR3 spells CASSYWQNSNQPQHF. CDR3 sequence (DNA): TGTGCCAGCAGTTACTGGCAGAATAGCAATCAGCCCCAGCATTTT.

The J gene is TRBJ1-2, the V gene TRBV5-1, with a weak D call TRBD1 (6 bases). Per the germline V gene, CDR1 is SGHRS and CDR2 is YFSETQ. V lost 0 bases, J lost 8 bases, and 17 bases lay in between. This CDR3 is built from 15 residues. The CDR3, as DNA: TGCGCCAGCAGCTTGGGGACAGCTACGTCAGGGGGCTACACCTTC. Translating it yields CASSLGTATSGGYTF. The full variable domain, with the rest looked up from reference TRBV5-1 and TRBJ1-2, is KAGVTQTPRYLIKTRGQQVTLSCSPISGHRSVSWYQQTPGQGLQFLFEYFSETQRNKGNFPGRFSGRQFSNSRSEMNVSTLELGDSALYLCASSLGTATSGGYTFGSGTRLTVV.

The chain combines TRBV28 with TRBJ2-1; 9 bases line up with TRBD1. The germline V gene has CDR1 MDHEN and CDR2 SYDVKM. V trimming: 6 bases; J trimming: 1 base; junction bases outside the gene matches: 19. The CDR3 consists of 20 residues. The chain's CDR3 is CASRLGERWGQGRSYNEQFF. In nucleotides, the CDR3 is TGTGCCAGCAGATTAGGGGAAAGGTGGGGACAGGGCCGATCCTACAATGAGCAGTTCTTC. The entire variable domain, with the rest obtained from reference TRBV28 and TRBJ2-1, is as follows: DVKVTQSSRYLVKRTGEKVFLECVQDMDHENMFWYRQDPGLGLRLIYFSYDVKMKEKGDIPEGYSVSREKKERFSLILESASTNQTSMYLCASRLGERWGQGRSYNEQFFGPGTRLTVL.

This chain connects TRBV28 to TRBJ2-7; D is uncertain. V lost 6 bases and J 2 bases, leaving 17 bases between the germline ends. Germline lookup yields CDR1 MDHEN and CDR2 SYDVKM. The CDR3 is made up of 15 amino acids. In nucleotides, the CDR3 is TGTGCCAGCAGCGGAATCCCCTTTGGGACCTACGAGCAGTACTTC. Translation gives CASSGIPFGTYEQYF.

This chain connects TRBV15 to TRBJ2-6, with D perhaps TRBD2 (6 bases). CDR3 size: 17 residues. With 1 base removed from V and 0 bases from J, the gap between germline ends came to 10 bases. CDR1 and CDR2 (germline): LNHNV, YYDKDF (reference sequence). CDR3 loop: CATSRVLGSSGANVLTF. The CDR3 DNA sequence: TGTGCCACCAGCAGAGTTCTCGGGAGCTCTGGGGCCAACGTCCTGACTTTC.

This chain uses TRBV5-5 with TRBJ1-1; perhaps TRBD1 as D (5 bases). CDR3 length: 15 residues. The V gene lost 4 bases and the J gene lost 6 bases, with 19 bases spanning the gap. Germline V CDR1 and CDR2: SGHKS, YYEKEE (reference sequence). Here the CDR3 reads CASSPSGTSYAEAFF. The CDR3 DNA reads TGTGCCAGCAGCCCCTCCGGGACGTCCTATGCTGAAGCTTTCTTT.

The V and J genes are TRBV6-6 and TRBJ2-3; D unclear. The germline V gene has CDR1 MNHNY and CDR2 SVGAGI (reference sequence). Trimming shortened V by 8 bases and J by 0 bases, and 6 bases separated the two germline ends. This CDR3 has 12 residues. CDR3 protein: CASRPSTDTQYF. In DNA form, the CDR3 reads TGTGCCAGCCGACCCAGCACAGATACGCAGTATTTT.

This chain joins TRBV11-3 and TRBJ1-2, with 7 bases aligning to TRBD1. Trimming took 0 bases from V and 8 from J; bases not matched to a gene: 0. The CDR3 consists of 12 residues. Germline V gives CDR1 SGHNT, CDR2 YENEEA. CDR3 nucleotides: TGTGCCAGCAGCTTAGAAGGGGGCGGCTACACCTTC. This translates into CASSLEGGGYTF.

This chain joins TRBV3-1 (or the pseudogene TRBV3-2) and TRBJ2-4, with 9 bases identical to TRBD2. Per the germline V gene, CDR1 is LGHDT and CDR2 is YNNKEL (reference sequence). Trimming removed 1 base from V and 14 bases from J; junction bases left unmatched: 6. The CDR3 loop spans 13 amino acids. CDR3 in DNA: TGTGCCAGCAGCCAAGGCACAGCGGGGGGCGAGTACTTC. Its translation: CASSQGTAGGEYF.

The gene calls are TRBV5-1 and TRBJ2-2; 8 nucleotides align to TRBD1. The germline CDR1 and CDR2 sequences are SGHRS and YFSETQ. The V gene end was trimmed by 4 bases and the J gene end by 3 bases; junction bases not matched to a gene: 8. This CDR3 contains 16 residues. CDR3 sequence: CASSAGTGLHTGELFF. In nucleotides, the CDR3 is TGCGCCAGCAGCGCAGGGACAGGACTTCACACCGGGGAGCTGTTTTTT. Full variable domain (missing parts from reference TRBV5-1 and TRBJ2-2): KAGVTQTPRYLIKTRGQQVTLSCSPISGHRSVSWYQQTPGQGLQFLFEYFSETQRNKGNFPGRFSGRQFSNSRSEMNVSTLELGDSALYLCASSAGTGLHTGELFFGEGSRLTVL.